This TCR beta chain was recorded in a study of blood T cell repertoires in COVID-19 (dated by TCRdb to 2019 to 2021). Turning to the overall study: Samples from collaborators originated in the United States, Italy and Spain and spanned both the acute and convalescent phases of COVID-19. The repertoires were made available in a free public database intended to serve as a resource for research on the immune response to SARS-CoV-2. The samples were drawn from two sources: the first 160 participants of the ongoing ImmuneRACE study, and 1,254 subjects contributed by 6 global collaborators. Where available, HLA class I and class II types were taken from metadata supplied by the sample provider and were not determined by assay-based typing. The sample metadata nearly always contained a de-identified subject ID, COVID-19 status, age in years and sex. The prospective study material was composed of cDNA or gDNA derived from T cells, B-cell-depleted T cells, or PBMCs. The dataset comprised deeply sampled blood TCRbeta repertoires from subjects exposed to, actively infected with, or recovered from COVID-19.

General study outcomes and caveats: How much clinical and demographic metadata was included differed by source and by participant, and the metadata was provided uncurated.

For this clone: Its antigen is still unknown. Per-nucleotide qualities are absent, and no much larger clonotype sits a single base away.

The immunoSEQ Assay, a bias-controlled multiplex PCR, was used to amplify TCRbeta CDR3 regions from genomic DNA. The authors processed their data as follows. Within the assay, amplification of reference gene primers was used to estimate how many nucleated cells each sample contained. To quantify the absolute abundance of each unique TCRbeta CDR3 rearrangement, sequence reads were collapsed and filtered. For each sample, productive Simpson clonality was calculated by taking the square root of Simpson's diversity index across productive rearrangements. The immuneACCESS repertoire file appears here via TCRdb, limited to in-frame rearrangements. These files lack a portion of the clones; in checked studies, under half of the deficit traces to unresolved V genes, and the cause of the others is not known. V and J calls and clone size are as listed in that table; D and trimming were resolved from the DNA. This sample comprises some 110,000 clones, roughly 80% of them detected only once. Jointly, the top ten make up 7.9% of the sample.

There are 14 amino acids in the CDR3, from cysteine to phenylalanine inclusive. The kept DNA is CDR3 alone, 42 bases in frame from the first base. Relative to germline, V is 1 base shorter and J is 4 bases shorter, with 10 bases between their ends. Taken from the germline V gene (reference sequence), the CDR1 and CDR2 loops are MNHNY and SVGAGI. The collaborating institutions used their own protocols to collect whole blood in K2EDTA tubes. For TCRbeta analysis, collaborators shipped samples in one of three forms: frozen whole blood, isolated PBMCs, or DNA extracted from either of those sample types.

The rearrangement combines TRBV6-6 with TRBJ1-2, with TRBD1 perhaps the D gene, on 6 matching bases. The clonotype originates from a man between 65 and 85 years old with acute or convalescent COVID-19. The specimen sequenced was peripheral blood. CDR3 reads: CASSYWGRSYGYTF. The nucleotide sequence is given as TGTGCCAGCAGTTACTGGGGGCGTAGCTATGGCTACACCTTC.